The entry below describes one T cell receptor (beta chain). These data are taken from a study of blood T cell repertoires in COVID-19. Using immunoSEQ multiplex PCR, the repertoire was profiled, and TCRdb retains in-frame clones only, with some absent. The data hold some 220,000 clones, with 70% to 90% observed a single time. This clonotype was obtained from a woman between 40 and 55 years old with acute COVID-19. The source material was PBMCs or T cells enriched from blood (not recorded which).

The DNA for the CDR3 is TGTGCCAGCAGCCCGGGCAGGGGATACGAGCAGTACTTC. It specifies CASSPGRGYEQYF. This sequence joins TRBV9 and TRBJ2-7; D is possibly TRBD1 (6 bases). The CDR3 runs 13 residues. V was trimmed by 4 bases and J by 4 bases, leaving 12 bases between them. CDR1 SGDLS and CDR2 YYNGEE come from the germline V gene.